This T cell receptor beta chain was recorded in a study of blood T cell repertoires in COVID-19. Study overall: Acute-phase and convalescent COVID-19 samples originated in the United States, Italy and Spain. Sample material is recorded as cDNA or gDNA derived from T cells, B-cell-depleted T cells, or PBMCs.

The CDR3 has 14 residues. Germline V gene lookup returns CDR1 MNHEY and CDR2 SVGAGI. Trimming at V came to 2 bases and at J to 0 bases, leaving 0 bases not matched to a gene. Per the original methods: Amplification of reference gene primers was used by the study to estimate nucleated cell counts. TCRdb's copy holds only in-frame clones and misses some; the assay was immunoSEQ multiplex PCR. From that table come the V and J calls and clone size; the DNA was used to work out D and trimming. Of approximately 200,000 clones in the sample, approximately 81% were seen once. This receptor was taken from a woman aged 55-69 years who had recovered from COVID-19. The chain joins TRBV6-5 to TRBJ1-1; TRBD1 aligns across 7 bases. The sample taken for sequencing was peripheral blood. The CDR3 sequence is CASSYQGVNTEAFF. Here the CDR3 DNA reads TGTGCCAGCAGTTACCAGGGGGTGAACACTGAAGCTTTCTTT.